The TCR beta chain described here comes from a study of T cell responses to AZD1222 COVID-19 vaccine. As to this clone: Its specificity is not known.

The CDR3 runs to 19 residues. V was pared by 5 bases and J by 0 bases, with 20 bases between. Germline lookup yields CDR1 SGHTA and CDR2 FQGNSA. Study-level results: Close to half of spike-specific TCRs reportedly recognize unmutated variant regions.

TCRdb's table, derived via immunoSEQ multiplex PCR, lists solely in-frame clones and lacks some. The table has 200,000 or so clones, 85% to 95% seen once. The genes are TRBV7-2 and TRBJ1-6; D possibly corresponds to TRBD1 (6 bases). The source material was peripheral blood, sampled on day 0 of MenACWY control vaccination. This TCR came from an adult in good health. The CDR3 region is CASSEGGWRGSSYNSPLHF. The CDR3 DNA sequence: TGTGCCAGCAGCGAAGGGGGTTGGAGGGGGAGCTCCTATAATTCACCCCTCCACTTT.